This T cell receptor beta chain was recorded in a study of pediatric ulcerative colitis. The rectum was sampled with one to two pinch biopsies at colonoscopy. TCRdb's copy holds only in-frame clones and misses some; the assay was immunoSEQ multiplex PCR. The profile shows under 20,000 clones, approximately 73% of them singletons. Points on this clone: Its antigen is not identified.

Broader study findings: A couple of rectal clonotypes were found only in ulcerative colitis patients, all of them.

This receptor was identified in a boy aged 5-17 years with moderate ulcerative colitis. The source material was gut tissue.

The CDR3 region has the DNA TGTGCCAGCGGCCGAAGGGTGGATCAGCCCCAGCATTTT. Residues: CASGRRVDQPQHF. V is TRBV6-6 and J is TRBJ1-5; D gene unclear. CDR1 and CDR2 from the germline V gene are MNHNY and SVGAGI (reference sequence). Trimming pared 8 bases from V and 5 bases from J, leaving 13 bases between. The CDR3 loop spans 13 amino acids.